Each of the 29 T cell receptor beta chains below was sequenced from the same sample in a study of blood T cell repertoires in COVID-19. Measured with immunoSEQ multiplex PCR; TCRdb has only the in-frame clones, and not every one. This sample has about 430,000 clones, with around 87% found just once. Sequencing input: PBMCs or T cells enriched from blood (not recorded which). The receptors come from a man younger than 40 who had recovered from COVID-19.

This clone has a single count. This chain joins TRBV13 and TRBJ1-1; D is uncertain. This CDR3 comprises 13 residues. The germline V gene has CDR1 PRHDT and CDR2 FYEKMQ (reference sequence). V lost 5 bases to trimming and J lost 0 bases, with 7 bases between them. DNA of the CDR3: TGTGCCAGCAGCCCCACAGTGAACACTGAAGCTTTCTTT. Translating it yields CASSPTVNTEAFF. Filled out from reference TRBV13 and TRBJ1-1, the complete variable domain reads AAGVIQSPRHLIKEKRETATLKCYPIPRHDTVYWYQQGPGQDPQFLISFYEKMQSDKGSIPDRFSAQQFSDYHSELNMSSLELGDSALYFCASSPTVNTEAFFGQGTRLTVV.

This clone has more than one count but fewer than ten. The chain recombines TRBV10-3 with TRBJ1-5; tentatively, D is TRBD1 (6 bases). V was cut by 4 bases and J by 7 bases, with 11 bases left in between. The germline CDR1 and CDR2 sequences are ENHRY and SYGVKD. This CDR3 region has 13 residues. CDR3 nucleotides: TGTGCCATCAGTGCAAACAGGGAACAGCCCCAGCATTTT. This codes for CAISANREQPQHF.

The J gene is TRBJ2-7, the V gene TRBV7-8; D perhaps matches TRBD1 (5 bases). With 1 base removed from V and 4 bases from J, the gap between germline ends came to 14 bases. The CDR3 is 15 amino acids. In germline, CDR1 is SGHVS, CDR2 FQNEAQ. In nucleotides, the CDR3 is TGTGCCAGCAGCTTAGTTGCAGGGCCCCAATACGAGCAGTACTTC. It encodes CASSLVAGPQYEQYF.

This clone was observed a single time. The J gene is TRBJ1-2, the V gene TRBV5-1; the D gene is possibly TRBD1 (5 bases). Trimming shortened V by 0 bases and J by 2 bases, and 11 bases separated the two germline ends. The CDR3 has 15 residues. The germline CDR1 and CDR2 sequences are SGHRS and YFSETQ. CDR3 nucleotide sequence: TGCGCCAGCAGCTTGGACAGGCCCCGGAACTATGGCTACACCTTC. It encodes CASSLDRPRNYGYTF.

The chain employs TRBV6-5 and TRBJ2-5, with 8 nucleotides matching TRBD2. V dropped 6 bases and J dropped 5; count of bases not matched to a gene: 8. The CDR3 is 14 residues long. Germline V gene sequence: CDR1 MNHEY, CDR2 SVGAGI. The CDR3 region is CASRRAGAWETQYF. The DNA of the CDR3 is TGTGCCAGCAGGCGAGCGGGAGCGTGGGAGACCCAGTACTTC.

This chain connects TRBV5-6 to TRBJ2-1, with D tentatively TRBD2 (5 bases). CDR1 and CDR2 (germline): SGHDT, YYEEEE. V was clipped by 2 bases and J by 5 bases, with 17 bases between them. The CDR3 is 16 amino acids. The CDR3 loop reads CASSFLRGRGNNEQFF. In DNA form, the CDR3 reads TGTGCCAGCAGCTTCCTGCGTGGCCGGGGAAACAATGAGCAGTTCTTC.

CDR3 loop: CASMVGGTEAFF. CDR3 nucleotide sequence: TGTGCCAGCATGGTAGGGGGCACTGAAGCTTTCTTT. The V and J genes are TRBV6-5 and TRBJ1-1; D possibly corresponds to TRBD1 (6 bases). Germline-derived CDR1 and CDR2 are MNHEY and SVGAGI. CDR3 length equals 12 residues. Trimming removed 7 bases at V and 4 bases at J, with 10 bases between.

V and J are TRBV7-9 and TRBJ2-7; maybe TRBD2 (6 bases). Germline V gene data show CDR1 as SEHNR and CDR2 as FQNEAQ (reference sequence). The CDR3 runs 14 residues. Trimming shortened V by 4 bases and J by 4 bases, and 14 bases separated the two germline ends. The CDR3 loop is CASSSVGSGYEQYF. The CDR3 DNA reads TGTGCCAGCAGCTCAGTGGGTAGCGGATACGAGCAGTACTTC.

CDR3 protein: CASSPGYTEAFF. The DNA for the CDR3 is TGTGCCAGCAGCCCAGGGTACACTGAAGCTTTCTTT. This chain uses TRBV7-2 with TRBJ1-1, with D possibly being TRBD1 (5 bases). This CDR3 region has 12 residues. Germline CDR1 SGHTA, CDR2 FQGNSA. Trimming took 5 bases from V and 3 from J, leaving 7 bases between them. Full variable domain (outside the CDR3, taken from reference TRBV7-2 and TRBJ1-1): GAGVSQSPSNKVTEKGKDVELRCDPISGHTALYWYRQSLGQGLEFLIYFQGNSAPDKSGLPSDRFSAERTGGSVSTLTIQRTQQEDSAVYLCASSPGYTEAFFGQGTRLTVV.

The CDR3 loop reads CASGVRGLFGDIQYF. In DNA, the CDR3 is TGTGCCAGCGGGGTAAGAGGACTATTCGGAGACATTCAGTACTTC. This chain uses TRBV28 with TRBJ2-4, with D tentatively TRBD2 (6 bases). Germline lookup yields CDR1 MDHEN and CDR2 SYDVKM. Deletions cut 8 bases from V and 8 bases from J, with 22 bases between. The CDR3 totals 15 residues.

This clone showed up just a few times. This sequence joins TRBV7-6 and TRBJ2-3; 11 nucleotides match TRBD1. Germline CDR1 SGHVS, CDR2 FNYEAQ. J was trimmed by 5 bases and V by 0 bases; bases with no gene match: 4. CDR3 size: 16 residues. The CDR3 sequence is CASSLAGQGAVDTQYF. CDR3 sequence (DNA): TGTGCCAGCAGCTTAGCCGGACAGGGGGCGGTAGATACGCAGTATTTT. The whole variable domain, remainder taken from reference TRBV7-6 and TRBJ2-3, is GAGVSQSPRYKVTKRGQDVALRCDPISGHVSLYWYRQALGQGPEFLTYFNYEAQQDKSGLPNDRFSAERPEGSISTLTIQRTEQRDSAMYRCASSLAGQGAVDTQYFGPGTRLTVL.

The chain recombines TRBV14 with TRBJ1-2, with 8 nucleotides matching TRBD1. With V trimmed by 8 bases and J by 7 bases, 9 bases remained unmatched. Germline V gene lookup returns CDR1 SGHDN and CDR2 FVKESK. This CDR3 contains 13 residues. The CDR3 DNA sequence: TGTGCCAGCCCCACTCAGGGGGCATCTGGCTACACCTTC. It specifies CASPTQGASGYTF. The whole variable domain, filled in from reference TRBV14 and TRBJ1-2, reads EAGVTQFPSHSVIEKGQTVTLRCDPISGHDNLYWYRRVMGKEIKFLLHFVKESKQDESGMPNNRFLAERTGGTYSTLKVQPAELEDSGVYFCASPTQGASGYTFGSGTRLTVV.

The rearrangement joins TRBV28 to TRBJ1-5; TRBD1 aligns across 8 bases. Germline V gives CDR1 MDHEN, CDR2 SYDVKM. The CDR3 covers 12 residues. After removal of 8 bases from V and 4 bases from J, the junction contained 1 base not matched to a gene. The CDR3 DNA sequence: TGTGCCAGCTGGACAGGGAATCAGCCCCAGCATTTT. Translation: CASWTGNQPQHF.

This sequence joins TRBV11-2 and TRBJ2-7; TRBD2 agrees at 8 bases. There are 15 residues in the CDR3. The germline gives CDR1 SGHAT, CDR2 FQNNGV. Trimming at V came to 5 bases and at J to 3 bases, leaving 9 bases not matched to a gene. The DNA of the CDR3 is TGTGCCAGCAGCATTACTAGCGGAACGTTCTACGAGCAGTACTTC. Residues: CASSITSGTFYEQYF.

This CDR3 reads CASSVDNLLAAYNEQFF. CDR3 coding DNA: TGTGCCAGCAGCGTAGATAATCTACTAGCGGCCTACAATGAGCAGTTCTTC. The J gene is TRBJ2-1, the V gene TRBV9; 8 nucleotides line up with TRBD2. The germline gives CDR1 SGDLS, CDR2 YYNGEE. The CDR3 has 17 residues. The junction had 7 bases not matched to a gene; V was cut back by 0 bases and J by 2 bases. Full variable domain (remainder filled in from reference TRBV9 and TRBJ2-1): DSGVTQTPKHLITATGQRVTLRCSPRSGDLSVYWYQQSLDQGLQFLIQYYNGEERAKGNILERFSAQQFPDLHSELNLSSLELGDSALYFCASSVDNLLAAYNEQFFGPGTRLTVL.

The chain carries TRBV9 and TRBJ2-1; D may be TRBD2 (6 bases). The germline CDR1 and CDR2 sequences are SGDLS and YYNGEE. There are 15 residues in the CDR3. Trimming removed 4 bases at V and 4 bases at J, with 15 bases between. The CDR3 DNA is TGTGCCAGCAGCACGGGACTGGCGGCTTACAATGAGCAGTTCTTC. It yields the protein CASSTGLAAYNEQFF.

The chain combines TRBV19 with TRBJ1-2; the D is unclear. The V end lost 1 base, the J end lost 8 bases, and 20 bases lay between the germline ends. This CDR3 region has 16 residues. Germline V gene sequence: CDR1 LNHDA, CDR2 SQIVND (reference sequence). CDR3 sequence reads: CASSIVGPAAGGGYTF. The DNA of the CDR3 is TGTGCCAGTAGTATAGTAGGGCCCGCTGCAGGAGGGGGCTACACCTTC.

The sample holds one count of this clone. The rearrangement links TRBV29-1 to TRBJ2-2, with TRBD2 matching 11 bases. CDR1 is SQVTM, CDR2 ANQGSEA, per germline. The CDR3 spans 14 residues. Trimming took 8 bases from V and 6 from J; bases not matched to a gene: 8. Written as DNA, the CDR3 is TGCAGCTGGACCCTAGCGGGAGGTTCCGGGGAGCTGTTTTTT. This translates into CSWTLAGGSGELFF.

V usage is TRBV3-1 (or the pseudogene TRBV3-2) and J usage is TRBJ1-5; 7 bases map to TRBD1. Germline CDR1 reads LGHDT; CDR2 reads YNNKEL (reference sequence). The trim removed 2 bases at V and 2 bases at J, leaving 3 bases unmatched. The CDR3 spans 15 residues. CDR3 DNA: TGTGCCAGCAGCCAAAGTGACAGGGGCAATCAGCCCCAGCATTTT. Protein product: CASSQSDRGNQPQHF.

This sequence joins TRBV29-1 and TRBJ2-7; D ambiguous. V was cut by 4 bases and J by 1 base, with 8 bases left in between. Germline lookup yields CDR1 SQVTM and CDR2 ANQGSEA. This CDR3 spans 12 amino acids. CDR3 in amino acids: CSVGAPSYEQYF. The CDR3 DNA reads TGCAGCGTTGGCGCACCTTCCTACGAGCAGTACTTC.

The J gene is TRBJ2-7, the V gene TRBV5-1, with a tentative D call TRBD1 (5 bases). The CDR3 sequence is 13 residues long. Germline-derived CDR1 and CDR2 are SGHRS and YFSETQ. Trimming cost V 0 bases and J 7 bases, with 11 bases left between them. The CDR3 DNA sequence: TGCGCCAGCAGCTTGGGGACATTGGGGGAGCAGTACTTC. This encodes CASSLGTLGEQYF.

The chain has TRBV27 and TRBJ2-7, with 9 bases lining up with TRBD1. The CDR3 is made up of 14 amino acids. With 7 bases clipped from V and 3 bases from J, the junction kept 7 bases outside the gene matches. Germline V gives CDR1 MNHEY, CDR2 SMNVEV (reference sequence). The CDR3 region is CASKIQGAFYEQYF. CDR3 nucleotides: TGTGCCAGCAAAATACAGGGGGCGTTCTACGAGCAGTACTTC.

The J gene is TRBJ1-5, the V gene TRBV12-3 or TRBV12-4, with D hard to call. V shed 5 bases and J shed 4 bases, with 9 bases lying between them. This CDR3 has 13 amino acids. The CDR3 DNA reads TGTGCCAGCAGTCAAATAGCGAATCAGCCCCAGCATTTT. It translates to CASSQIANQPQHF.

The rearrangement links TRBV5-1 to TRBJ1-1, with D possibly matching TRBD1 (5 bases). The CDR3 extends over 14 amino acids. The germline gives CDR1 SGHRS, CDR2 YFSETQ. V lost 4 bases and J lost 1, with 11 bases in between. CDR3 sequence reads: CASSPARANTEAFF. The DNA of the CDR3 is TGCGCCAGCAGCCCGGCCAGGGCGAACACTGAAGCTTTCTTT.

The V gene is TRBV19, the J gene TRBJ2-5, with D possibly being TRBD2 (5 bases). The length of the CDR3 is 14 residues. Trimming shortened V by 5 bases and J by 5 bases, and 15 bases separated the two germline ends. Germline loops: CDR1 LNHDA, CDR2 SQIVND (reference sequence). CDR3 region: CASSVGLVGETQYF. The CDR3 nucleotides are TGTGCCAGTAGTGTCGGACTTGTGGGGGAGACCCAGTACTTC.

The CDR3 region has the DNA TGTGCCACCAGTGAAGAGTCAGGGGACAATCAGCCCCAGCATTTT. It codes for CATSEESGDNQPQHF. The V and J genes are TRBV24-1 and TRBJ1-5; a possible D gene is TRBD1 (6 bases). Germline V gene sequence: CDR1 KGHDR, CDR2 SFDVKD. The CDR3 loop spans 15 amino acids. Trimming left V 4 bases short and J 3 bases short, with 12 bases between.

The sample holds one count of this clone. The chain is built from TRBV6-5 and TRBJ1-1, with D uncertain. The CDR3 runs to 11 residues. Looked up from germline, CDR1 is MNHEY and CDR2 is SVGAGI. Trimming stripped 6 bases from V and 2 bases from J, with 4 bases between. The CDR3 DNA sequence: TGTGCCAGCAGAGCAAACACTGAAGCTTTCTTT. Translated, it gives CASRANTEAFF.

The V and J genes are TRBV28 and TRBJ1-1, with a tentative D call TRBD1 (6 bases). The CDR3 covers 14 residues. Germline V lookup: CDR1 MDHEN, CDR2 SYDVKM. Trimming removed 10 bases at V and 1 base at J, with 16 bases between. As DNA, the CDR3 is TGTGCCACCCGGCCCGGGACAAAGAACACTGAAGCTTTCTTT. Translating it yields CATRPGTKNTEAFF.

The J gene is TRBJ2-1, the V gene TRBV3-1 (or the pseudogene TRBV3-2); maybe TRBD2 (5 bases). The CDR3 extends over 15 amino acids. Germline V gives CDR1 LGHDT, CDR2 YNNKEL (reference sequence). V was clipped by 5 bases and J by 7 bases, with 18 bases between them. Written as DNA, the CDR3 is TGTGCCAGCAGCGGCTCGAGGGAGTGGTGGAATGAGCAGTTCTTC. It encodes CASSGSREWWNEQFF.